This T cell receptor (beta chain) emerged from a study of vaccination effects on CD4 cells after COVID-19. Whole-study context: Each participant was administered two doses of either the BNT162b2 or the mRNA-1273 vaccine.

Subsequent to a culture period of under 11 days, CD4+ T cells were isolated. Trimming stripped 1 base from V and 1 base from J, with 5 bases between. This CDR3 spans 14 amino acids. Germline CDR1 reads MNHEY; CDR2 reads SVGEGT. Note on this clone: The antigen remains undetermined.

Sequencing used immunoSEQ multiplex PCR; TCRdb keeps in-frame clones, though not all of them. The table records around 56,000 clones, more than 60% of them present only once. The specimen comprised CD4+ T cells from PBMCs cultured without peptide, sampled before COVID-19 vaccination. The TCR sequence derives from a human donor who received a COVID-19 vaccine. The chain employs TRBV6-2 or TRBV6-3 and TRBJ1-3, with unresolved D. The CDR3: CASSYWGSGNTIYF. The CDR3 DNA sequence: TGTGCCAGCAGTTACTGGGGTTCTGGAAACACCATATATTTT.